These T cell receptor beta chains were read from a single sample in a study of cytomegalovirus exposure and HLA in healthy donors. The method was immunoSEQ multiplex PCR; TCRdb's version includes in-frame clones alone and lacks a portion of them. This sample yields 230,000 or so clones, of which around 88% are seen a single time; over 2.5% belongs to the top ten. The material sequenced was PBMCs. Receptor source: a woman aged 18 to 35 in good health and CMV-seronegative. CDR3s include the opening cysteine and the closing phenylalanine or tryptophan. A D gene is named only where the DNA matches it firmly. Clone size is given for some rows only: seen once, a few or many times, or a class if the clone is expanded.

V: TRBV4-2; J: TRBJ1-1; D: .; size: .; CDR3: CASSHLEAGMNTEAFF; DNA: TGTGCCAGCAGCCACCTAGAAGCAGGGATGAACACTGAAGCTTTCTTT
V: TRBV5-4; J: TRBJ2-7; D: TRBD1; size: .; CDR3: CASSPGQALTEQYF; DNA: TGTGCCAGCAGCCCGGGACAGGCTCTGACTGAGCAGTACTTC
V: TRBV2; J: TRBJ1-5; D: .; size: .; CDR3: CASTGGGWQPQHF; DNA: TGTGCCAGCACGGGGGGGGGCTGGCAGCCCCAGCATTTT
V: TRBV5-6; J: TRBJ1-1; D: .; size: .; CDR3: CASSLHGGTEAFF; DNA: TGTGCCAGCAGCCTACATGGGGGGACTGAAGCTTTCTTT
V: TRBV7-8; J: TRBJ1-5; D: .; size: .; CDR3: CASSLARRGSNQPQHF; DNA: TGTGCCAGCAGCTTAGCGCGCAGGGGAAGCAATCAGCCCCAGCATTTT
V: TRBV5-1; J: TRBJ1-1; D: .; size: .; CDR3: CASSPWGGGARSGDTEAFF; DNA: TGCGCCAGCAGCCCCTGGGGGGGTGGTGCCAGAAGTGGGGACACTGAAGCTTTCTTT
V: TRBV9; J: TRBJ2-5; D: TRBD2; size: once; CDR3: CASSPGVGLAGETQYF; DNA: TGTGCCAGCAGCCCAGGAGTAGGGCTAGCGGGAGAGACCCAGTACTTC
V: TRBV27; J: TRBJ2-4; D: TRBD2; size: .; CDR3: CASSSPQAGKNIQYF; DNA: TGTGCCAGCAGTTCCCCCCAAGCGGGAAAAAACATTCAGTACTTC
V: TRBV29-1; J: TRBJ1-2; D: .; size: .; CDR3: CSVGTSGVYYGYTF; DNA: TGCAGCGTTGGGACTTCAGGGGTTTACTATGGCTACACCTTC
V: TRBV7-2; J: TRBJ2-3; D: TRBD2; size: .; CDR3: CASSLVPTSGRTDTQYF; DNA: TGTGCCAGCAGCTTAGTCCCGACTAGCGGGAGAACAGATACGCAGTATTTT
V: TRBV11-1; J: TRBJ2-7; D: .; size: .; CDR3: CASSLASDGTYEQYF; DNA: TGTGCCAGCAGCTTAGCTAGCGACGGGACCTACGAGCAGTACTTC
V: TRBV7-6; J: TRBJ2-7; D: .; size: once; CDR3: CASSSSTLSYEQYF; DNA: TGTGCCAGCAGCTCCTCGACACTTTCCTACGAGCAGTACTTC
V: TRBV5-6; J: TRBJ1-1; D: .; size: .; CDR3: CASSPRGAEWVTEAFF; DNA: TGTGCCAGCAGCCCCAGGGGAGCGGAATGGGTCACTGAAGCTTTCTTT
V: TRBV4-1; J: TRBJ2-7; D: .; size: .; CDR3: CASSQEEVSEQYF; DNA: TGCGCCAGCAGCCAAGAGGAGGTTAGCGAGCAGTACTTC
V: TRBV2; J: TRBJ2-6; D: TRBD1; size: .; CDR3: CASSEGSGQALRGSGANVLTF; DNA: TGTGCCAGCAGTGAAGGGTCAGGACAGGCGCTAAGAGGGTCTGGGGCCAACGTCCTGACTTTC
V: TRBV28; J: TRBJ1-1; D: .; size: once; CDR3: CASSIRGATEAFF; DNA: TGTGCCAGCAGTATCAGGGGTGCCACTGAAGCTTTCTTT
V: TRBV5-5; J: TRBJ1-3; D: TRBD1; size: .; CDR3: CASSPIPTGAVSGNTIYF; DNA: TGTGCCAGCAGCCCCATCCCGACAGGGGCCGTCTCTGGAAACACCATATATTTT
V: TRBV29-1; J: TRBJ2-7; D: TRBD1; size: .; CDR3: CSVTGVSSYEQYF; DNA: TGCAGCGTGACAGGGGTCAGCTCCTACGAGCAGTACTTC
V: TRBV6-5; J: TRBJ1-4; D: .; size: .; CDR3: CASRYTTDSNEKLFF; DNA: TGTGCCAGCAGATACACAACAGATTCTAATGAAAAACTGTTTTTT
V: TRBV10-3; J: TRBJ2-7; D: TRBD2; size: .; CDR3: CAISESAGGPYEQYF; DNA: TGTGCCATCAGTGAGTCAGCGGGAGGGCCCTACGAGCAGTACTTC
V: TRBV6-5; J: TRBJ1-4; D: .; size: .; CDR3: CASSPQGLKLFF; DNA: TGTGCCAGCAGCCCACAGGGCCTGAAACTGTTTTTT
V: TRBV18; J: TRBJ1-1; D: .; size: .; CDR3: CASSRTQGSYYEAFF; DNA: TGTGCCAGCTCACGAACCCAGGGCAGCTACTATGAAGCTTTCTTT
V: TRBV2; J: TRBJ2-1; D: .; size: .; CDR3: CAKTGGEGLDNEQFF; DNA: TGTGCCAAAACAGGGGGGGAGGGTCTGGACAATGAGCAGTTCTTC
V: TRBV4-1; J: TRBJ1-1; D: .; size: .; CDR3: CASSQSPRVAEAFF; DNA: TGCGCCAGCAGCCAATCGCCTCGGGTGGCTGAAGCTTTCTTT
V: TRBV10-1; J: TRBJ2-5; D: TRBD1; size: .; CDR3: CASSEPGQRGQETQYF; DNA: TGCGCCAGCAGTGAGCCGGGACAGAGGGGGCAAGAGACCCAGTACTTC
V: TRBV9; J: TRBJ2-1; D: .; size: .; CDR3: CASSVSGLTVNEQFF; DNA: TGTGCCAGCAGCGTTTCGGGTCTGACTGTCAATGAGCAGTTCTTC
V: TRBV7-9; J: TRBJ2-1; D: .; size: once; CDR3: CVSSLGQSSYNEQFF; DNA: TGTGTCAGCAGCTTAGGACAGAGCTCCTACAATGAGCAGTTCTTC
V: TRBV28; J: TRBJ2-7; D: TRBD2; size: .; CDR3: CASSLYGGRRGQYF; DNA: TGTGCCAGCAGTTTATACGGCGGGAGAAGGGGGCAGTACTTC
V: TRBV7-9; J: TRBJ2-7; D: TRBD1; size: .; CDR3: CASSLAGQGAYEQYF; DNA: TGTGCCAGCAGCTTAGCCGGACAGGGAGCCTACGAGCAGTACTTC